These 13 T cell receptor beta chains share one sample of origin, sequenced in a study of blood T cell repertoires in COVID-19 (dated by TCRdb to the early 2020s). Libraries were made using the immunoSEQ multiplex PCR assay. Sourced from immuneACCESS, this table was stored by TCRdb with only in-frame sequences that have V and J called. A share of the clones is absent; for the studies checked, an unresolved V gene accounts for under half, and the remainder has no known explanation. The sample profile shows around 280,000 clones; 75% to 90% of them were found once. Clones ranked in the top ten supply approximately 2% of the sample. The sequenced sample was peripheral blood. All receptors derive from a woman younger than 45 who had recovered from COVID-19.

The rearrangement links TRBV5-1 to TRBJ2-3; 8 bases map to TRBD1. This CDR3 contains 15 residues. CDR1 is SGHRS and CDR2 is YFSETQ in the germline V gene. V shed 5 bases and J 4 bases; nucleotides not matched to a gene: 9. CDR3 nucleotide sequence: TGCGCCAGCAGGAAGACAGGGGCTTTTGCAGATACGCAGTATTTT. Translated, it gives CASRKTGAFADTQYF. The full variable domain, in which reference TRBV5-1 and TRBJ2-3 provide the parts outside the CDR3, is KAGVTQTPRYLIKTRGQQVTLSCSPISGHRSVSWYQQTPGQGLQFLFEYFSETQRNKGNFPGRFSGRQFSNSRSEMNVSTLELGDSALYLCASRKTGAFADTQYFGPGTRLTVL.

The chain has TRBV5-1 and TRBJ1-3, with 9 positions matching TRBD1. The J segment lost 1 base and the V segment lost 4 bases, leaving 6 bases of the junction unmatched. The CDR3 is made up of 16 amino acids. The V gene's germline CDR1 is SGHRS and CDR2 YFSETQ. This CDR3 reads CASSTGQGISGNTIYF. Written as DNA, the CDR3 is TGCGCCAGCAGCACGGGACAGGGAATTTCTGGAAACACCATATATTTT.

A remark on this clone: Germline and junction disagree at one end, which may indicate a read error. V and J are TRBV7-7 and TRBJ2-5, with TRBD1 as a possible D gene (6 bases). Germline CDR1 SSHAT, CDR2 FNYEAQ (reference sequence). This CDR3 is built from 17 residues. CDR3 region: CASSLSTDSLQQGAQYF. The CDR3 nucleotides read TGTGCTAGCAGCTTATCGACGGACAGCCTCCAGCAAGGGGCCCAGTACTTC.

The chain links TRBV7-8 to TRBJ2-7; 11 bases agree with TRBD2. The CDR3 contains 16 residues. Losses at the gene ends were 2 bases for V and 8 bases for J; bases not matched to a gene: 11. Germline V gives CDR1 SGHVS, CDR2 FQNEAQ. The CDR3 here is CASSLLGSGGAKKQYF. DNA for the CDR3: TGTGCCAGCAGCTTATTGGGTAGCGGGGGGGCAAAGAAGCAGTACTTC.

This chain links TRBV27 with TRBJ2-7; tentatively, D is TRBD1 (5 bases). CDR1 MNHEY and CDR2 SMNVEV come from the germline V gene (reference sequence). V gave up 0 bases and J gave up 3 bases, with 15 bases separating them. The CDR3 totals 16 residues. CDR3 in amino acids: CASSLSPFKGIYEQYF. CDR3 DNA sequence: TGTGCCAGCAGTTTATCCCCTTTTAAGGGGATCTACGAGCAGTACTTC.

The J gene is TRBJ2-1, the V gene TRBV5-5, with 11 bases lining up with TRBD2. The junction had 11 bases not matched to a gene; V was cut back by 4 bases and J by 8 bases. Germline CDR1 and CDR2: SGHKS and YYEKEE (reference sequence). This CDR3 is 16 amino acids long. CDR3 protein: CASSHYFSGGADEQFF. The CDR3 DNA reads TGTGCCAGCAGCCATTACTTTAGCGGGGGGGCAGATGAGCAGTTCTTC.

This chain links TRBV30 with TRBJ2-2; perhaps TRBD2 as D (6 bases). This CDR3 is built from 15 residues. Germline V CDR1 and CDR2: GTSNPN, SVGIG (reference sequence). V lost 0 bases and J lost 3, with 11 bases in between. The CDR3 loop is CAWSVRGSDTGELFF. The CDR3 DNA is TGTGCCTGGAGTGTACGGGGGAGCGACACCGGGGAGCTGTTTTTT.

This sequence joins TRBV5-6 and TRBJ1-1, with a weak D call TRBD1 (6 bases). The V end was cut by 4 bases, the J end by 4 bases, with 14 bases between. Germline CDR1 reads SGHDT; CDR2 reads YYEEEE. This CDR3 has 14 amino acids. Written as DNA, the CDR3 is TGTGCCAGCAGCCAATTCAGGGGTGTCACTGAAGCTTTCTTT. It encodes CASSQFRGVTEAFF.

This clone was seen once. This chain uses TRBV13 with TRBJ2-7; possibly TRBD1 for D (6 bases). CDR3 length: 15 amino acids. V was shortened by 5 bases and J by 0 bases, with 14 bases between the two germline ends. Germline-derived CDR1 and CDR2 are PRHDT and FYEKMQ (reference sequence). CDR3 DNA: TGTGCCAGCAGCAATGCAGGGGAAAGCTCCTACGAGCAGTACTTC. Encoded protein: CASSNAGESSYEQYF. Drawing the rest from reference TRBV13 and TRBJ2-7, the complete variable domain is AAGVIQSPRHLIKEKRETATLKCYPIPRHDTVYWYQQGPGQDPQFLISFYEKMQSDKGSIPDRFSAQQFSDYHSELNMSSLELGDSALYFCASSNAGESSYEQYFGPGTRLTVT.

CDR3 nucleotides: TGTGCCAGTAGCCGGCAGAACTATGGAAACACCATATATTTT. It encodes CASSRQNYGNTIYF. This rearrangement joins TRBV19 to TRBJ1-3; D gene ambiguous. Germline V gene lookup returns CDR1 LNHDA and CDR2 SQIVND (reference sequence). V lost 6 bases and J lost 3, with 12 bases in between. The CDR3 covers 14 residues.

The chain links TRBV27 to TRBJ1-6, with D unresolved. The CDR3 spans 15 residues. CDR1 and CDR2 (germline): MNHEY, SMNVEV (reference sequence). Deletions cut 5 bases from V and 7 bases from J, with 15 bases between. CDR3 amino acids: CASSTEGVPNSPLHF. CDR3 DNA: TGTGCCAGCAGTACGGAGGGAGTCCCGAATTCACCCCTCCACTTT.

The chain recombines TRBV4-2 with TRBJ2-1; TRBD2 matches 7 bases. The J segment lost 4 bases and the V segment lost 0 bases, leaving 3 bases of the junction unmatched. This CDR3 spans 15 amino acids. Germline V gene sequence: CDR1 LGHNA, CDR2 YNFKEQ. The CDR3 sequence: CASSQEWREYNEQFF. The DNA for the CDR3 is TGTGCCAGCAGCCAAGAATGGCGGGAGTACAATGAGCAGTTCTTC.

The chain links TRBV7-9 to TRBJ2-7; D perhaps matches TRBD2 (6 bases). CDR1 and CDR2 (germline): SEHNR, FQNEAQ (reference sequence). This CDR3 comprises 16 residues. V was trimmed by 1 base and J by 4 bases, leaving 17 bases between them. The chain's CDR3 is CASSLVPRGGIYEQYF. The CDR3 DNA follows: TGTGCCAGCAGCTTAGTCCCGCGGGGTGGGATATACGAGCAGTACTTC.